One and the same sample provided the 30 T cell receptor beta chains below, sequenced in a study of blood T cell repertoires in COVID-19 (dated by TCRdb to 2020 to 2022). The library was built by means of the immunoSEQ multiplex PCR assay. TCRdb carries this immuneACCESS record with in-frame sequences only. Its versions omit some clonotypes, under half of them owing to an unresolved V gene in the studies checked, with the rest unexplained. In all, the sample holds 150,000 to 200,000 clones, and 90% of those were seen once. The ten top clones hold 0.5% to 0.6% of the sample. Sequencing was done on a sample of peripheral blood. The receptors here all came from a man in his fifties with acute or convalescent COVID-19.

This clone appeared once. The V and J genes are TRBV5-1 and TRBJ2-2, with D unresolved. In germline, CDR1 is SGHRS, CDR2 YFSETQ. The length of the CDR3 is 14 residues. Trimming removed 1 base at V and 9 bases at J, with 13 bases between. The CDR3 loop is CASSLWFDIRELFF. CDR3 nucleotides: TGCGCCAGCAGCTTGTGGTTCGACATCCGGGAGCTGTTTTTT. Full variable domain (outside the CDR3, taken from reference TRBV5-1 and TRBJ2-2): KAGVTQTPRYLIKTRGQQVTLSCSPISGHRSVSWYQQTPGQGLQFLFEYFSETQRNKGNFPGRFSGRQFSNSRSEMNVSTLELGDSALYLCASSLWFDIRELFFGEGSRLTVL.

The chain carries TRBV21-1 and TRBJ2-2; TRBD1 is the table's D call and was not checked against the DNA. TRBV21-1 is noted as a pseudogene. The CDR3 runs 15 residues. The CDR3 protein is CASSNRQGDTGELFF. DNA for the CDR3: TGTGCCAGCAGCAATAGGCAGGGGGACACCGGGGAGCTGTTTTTT.

The rearrangement links TRBV5-6 to TRBJ1-6; tentative D call: TRBD1 (5 bases). V lost 4 bases and J 7 bases, leaving 12 bases between the germline ends. Per germline, CDR1 SGHDT and CDR2 YYEEEE. The CDR3 has 14 amino acids. This CDR3 reads CASSQGQSNSPLHF. In DNA, the CDR3 is TGTGCCAGCAGCCAGGGCCAATCCAATTCACCCCTCCACTTT.

This chain uses TRBV27 with TRBJ1-1; the match to TRBD1 covers 9 bases. V lost 8 bases, J lost 3 bases, and 16 bases stayed unmatched. Germline lookup yields CDR1 MNHEY and CDR2 SMNVEV (reference sequence). The CDR3 has 17 residues. The CDR3 region has the DNA TGTGCCAGCCGCCCACCCCGGGACAGGGTGGGTCACACTGAAGCTTTCTTT. Amino acids: CASRPPRDRVGHTEAFF.

The genes are TRBV20-1 and TRBJ2-1, with D tentatively TRBD1 (6 bases). The CDR3 contains 10 residues. Trimming removed 4 bases at V and 15 bases at J, with 13 bases between. Germline lookup yields CDR1 DFQATT and CDR2 SNEGSKA (reference sequence). CDR3 nucleotides: TGCAGTGCTACTAACAGGGATCCGTTCTTC. Translation gives CSATNRDPFF.

The chain has TRBV5-1 and TRBJ1-2; D is unclear. V shed 3 bases and J shed 4 bases, with 13 bases lying between them. This CDR3 is 14 amino acids long. Germline CDR1 SGHRS, CDR2 YFSETQ. CDR3 in DNA: TGCGCCAGCAGCTCGACCTCAGGCTCCTATGGCTACACCTTC. Protein sequence: CASSSTSGSYGYTF.

Here the CDR3 reads CASSRLGGSSYNEQFF. CDR3 in DNA: TGTGCCAGCAGCCGCCTTGGAGGGAGCTCCTACAATGAGCAGTTCTTC. The rearrangement uses TRBV14 and TRBJ2-1; tentatively, D is TRBD2 (6 bases). CDR1 SGHDN and CDR2 FVKESK come from the germline V gene. This CDR3 has 16 amino acids. Trimming pared 4 bases from V and 0 bases from J, leaving 13 bases between.

The CDR3: CSARKTVEAFF. DNA for the CDR3: TGCAGTGCTAGAAAGACAGTTGAAGCTTTCTTT. The chain links TRBV20-1 to TRBJ1-1, with D perhaps TRBD1 (5 bases). V was pared by 2 bases and J by 7 bases, with 8 bases between. Germline assignment: CDR1 DFQATT and CDR2 SNEGSKA (reference sequence). The CDR3 loop spans 11 amino acids.

The chain uses TRBV10-2 and TRBJ2-1; 8 nucleotides agree with TRBD2. This CDR3 is 16 amino acids long. J was trimmed by 3 bases and V by 6 bases; bases with no gene match: 10. Germline assignment: CDR1 WSHSY and CDR2 SAAADI. In DNA, the CDR3 is TGCGCCAGCAGACAAGTATGGCGGGAGGACTACAATGAGCAGTTCTTC. This translates into CASRQVWREDYNEQFF.

The rearrangement links TRBV14 to TRBJ1-2, with D hard to call. CDR1 and CDR2 from the germline V gene are SGHDN and FVKESK. The CDR3 has 14 residues. The ends were cut back, 4 bases at V and 6 bases at J, with 15 bases in the middle. The CDR3 reads CASSPGGGRHGYTF. In DNA, the CDR3 is TGTGCCAGCAGCCCGGGTGGAGGTCGCCATGGCTACACCTTC.

V is TRBV9 and J is TRBJ2-2, with D perhaps matching TRBD2 (5 bases). The V end was cut by 2 bases, the J end by 4 bases, with 6 bases between. The CDR3 runs 13 residues. Germline values: CDR1 SGDLS, CDR2 YYNGEE. In DNA, the CDR3 is TGTGCCAGCAGCGTGGACTCCACCGGGGAGCTGTTTTTT. Residues: CASSVDSTGELFF. The whole variable domain, remainder taken from reference TRBV9 and TRBJ2-2, is DSGVTQTPKHLITATGQRVTLRCSPRSGDLSVYWYQQSLDQGLQFLIQYYNGEERAKGNILERFSAQQFPDLHSELNLSSLELGDSALYFCASSVDSTGELFFGEGSRLTVL.

V is TRBV18 and J is TRBJ2-1, with 8 bases lining up with TRBD2. CDR1 and CDR2 from the germline V gene are KGHSH and LQKENI. With V trimmed by 3 bases and J by 7 bases, 8 bases remained unmatched. The CDR3 has 15 amino acids. In nucleotides, the CDR3 is TGTGCCAGCTCACCCGGGGTAGCGGGATCGAATGAGCAGTTCTTC. This sequence encodes CASSPGVAGSNEQFF.

The chain combines TRBV7-9 with TRBJ2-1; 12 bases line up with TRBD2. The CDR3 is 16 residues long. Germline assignment: CDR1 SEHNR and CDR2 FQNEAQ (reference sequence). The V segment lost 6 bases and the J segment 6 bases; nucleotides outside the gene matches: 9. The CDR3 coding sequence is TGTGCCAGCAGTCCTCCTAGCGGGGGGGCGGGCAATGAGCAGTTCTTC. Translated: CASSPPSGGAGNEQFF.

V and J are TRBV4-3 and TRBJ1-5, with 10 bases identical to TRBD1. CDR3 size: 15 residues. The trim removed 4 bases at V and 1 base at J, leaving 1 base unmatched. The germline CDR1 and CDR2 sequences are LGHNA and YSLEER. CDR3 coding DNA: TGCGCCAGCAGCCCGGGACAGGGGAGCAATCAGCCCCAGCATTTT. Encoded protein: CASSPGQGSNQPQHF.

The chain links TRBV6-6 to TRBJ2-2; perhaps TRBD1 as D (5 bases). This CDR3 is 14 amino acids long. V lost 5 bases, J lost 5 bases, and 12 bases lay in between. The V gene's germline CDR1 is MNHNY and CDR2 SVGAGI (reference sequence). The CDR3 DNA reads TGTGCCAGCAGTATAGGGGTCAGGACCGGGGAGCTGTTTTTT. Its protein product is CASSIGVRTGELFF.

The chain is built from TRBV3-1 (or the pseudogene TRBV3-2) and TRBJ2-4, with 8 bases aligning to TRBD1. The CDR3 sequence is 17 residues long. Germline-derived CDR1 and CDR2 are LGHDT and YNNKEL (reference sequence). After removal of 4 bases from V and 3 bases from J, the junction contained 11 bases not matched to a gene. The CDR3 here is CASSLQPPGTGKNIQYF. The CDR3 DNA reads as TGTGCCAGCAGCCTTCAACCCCCCGGGACAGGCAAAAACATTCAGTACTTC.

This chain joins TRBV27 and TRBJ2-1, with 10 bases aligning to TRBD2. Per germline, CDR1 MNHEY and CDR2 SMNVEV (reference sequence). The V gene end was trimmed by 4 bases and the J gene end by 6 bases; junction bases not matched to a gene: 6. The CDR3 spans 15 residues. CDR3 protein: CASSSLAGERNEQFF. The CDR3 nucleotides are TGTGCCAGCAGTTCCCTAGCGGGAGAGCGCAATGAGCAGTTCTTC.

The chain recombines TRBV28 with TRBJ2-3, with 9 bases matching TRBD2. Germline V CDR1 and CDR2: MDHEN, SYDVKM. The J segment lost 1 base and the V segment lost 7 bases, leaving 15 bases of the junction unmatched. The CDR3 runs 18 residues. CDR3 bases: TGTGCCAGCACCCCAGGCGGGGGGGCTATCCCTGGCACAGATACGCAGTATTTT. Translating it yields CASTPGGGAIPGTDTQYF.

This clone was recorded only once. J is TRBJ2-7 and V is TRBV5-1; TRBD1 might be the D (6 bases). This CDR3 region has 15 residues. Germline-derived CDR1 and CDR2 are SGHRS and YFSETQ. V dropped 3 bases and J dropped 7 bases, with 20 bases sitting between them. DNA for the CDR3: TGCGCCAGCAGCTCGACCCCTCTACAGGGTAGGGAGCAGTACTTC. Translation gives CASSSTPLQGREQYF.

The rearrangement joins TRBV6-5 to TRBJ1-5; D is uncertain. V was clipped by 2 bases and J by 0 bases, with 8 bases between them. Germline lookup yields CDR1 MNHEY and CDR2 SVGAGI. The CDR3 consists of 15 residues. The CDR3 spells CASSYEHNSNQPQHF. In nucleotides, the CDR3 is TGTGCCAGCAGTTACGAACACAATAGCAATCAGCCCCAGCATTTT.

The rearrangement links TRBV7-3 to TRBJ1-6, with D maybe TRBD1 (5 bases). Germline V CDR1 and CDR2: SGHTA, FQGTGA. This CDR3 contains 14 residues. V was pared by 8 bases and J by 13 bases, with 21 bases between. Here the CDR3 DNA reads TGTGCCAGCTTCGGGCCCGGGGCGGGGGGGCCCCTCCACTTT. It translates to CASFGPGAGGPLHF.

This chain joins TRBV10-3 and TRBJ1-1; tentatively, D is TRBD1 (6 bases). The ends were cut back, 2 bases at V and 4 bases at J, with 8 bases in the middle. Germline assignment: CDR1 ENHRY and CDR2 SYGVKD. There are 13 residues in the CDR3. The CDR3 DNA is TGTGCCATCAGTGAGGGGGGCGGCACTGAAGCTTTCTTT. This codes for CAISEGGGTEAFF.

The rearrangement links TRBV28 to TRBJ2-3; 8 bases align to TRBD2. After removal of 5 bases from V and 1 base from J, the junction contained 5 bases not matched to a gene. This CDR3 spans 15 amino acids. The germline gives CDR1 MDHEN, CDR2 SYDVKM. The CDR3 bases are TGTGCCAGCAGTAGCGGGGGCGAAGGCACAGATACGCAGTATTTT. This translates into CASSSGGEGTDTQYF.

V usage is TRBV6-5 and J usage is TRBJ1-5; D may be TRBD1 (6 bases). Trimming took 11 bases from V and 7 from J, leaving 15 bases between them. The germline V gene encodes CDR1 MNHEY and CDR2 SVGAGI. The length of the CDR3 is 12 residues. Written as DNA, the CDR3 is TGTGCCGTACAGGGCTATGGGCAGCCCCAGCATTTT. Translated: CAVQGYGQPQHF.

J is TRBJ2-1 and V is TRBV6-5, with D unresolved. The CDR3 is made up of 12 amino acids. Trimming removed 4 bases at V and 8 bases at J, with 9 bases between. The germline V gene has CDR1 MNHEY and CDR2 SVGAGI. CDR3 DNA: TGTGCCAGCAGTTCCTATCGGGATGAGCAGTTCTTC. Its protein is CASSSYRDEQFF.

For the CDR3, the DNA is TGCGCCAGCAGCCGGACAGGGGGCCAGCCCCAGCATTTT. Amino acids: CASSRTGGQPQHF. The chain uses TRBV5-1 and TRBJ1-5; TRBD1 matches at 11 bases. V trimming: 4 bases; J trimming: 7 bases; junction bases outside the gene matches: 1. Germline-derived CDR1 and CDR2 are SGHRS and YFSETQ. This CDR3 is built from 13 residues. Variable domain in full (rest from reference TRBV5-1 and TRBJ1-5): KAGVTQTPRYLIKTRGQQVTLSCSPISGHRSVSWYQQTPGQGLQFLFEYFSETQRNKGNFPGRFSGRQFSNSRSEMNVSTLELGDSALYLCASSRTGGQPQHFGDGTRLSIL.

The rearrangement uses TRBV7-2 and TRBJ1-5; D is perhaps TRBD1 (6 bases). This CDR3 region has 16 residues. The V and J ends lost 1 base and 2 bases respectively, with 12 bases between them. From germline, CDR1 is SGHTA and CDR2 FQGNSA. Written as DNA, the CDR3 is TGTGCCAGCAGCTTAGACGGCAGGGGTGGCAATCAGCCCCAGCATTTT. Translating gives CASSLDGRGGNQPQHF. Supplemented by reference TRBV7-2 and TRBJ1-5, the full variable domain reads GAGVSQSPSNKVTEKGKDVELRCDPISGHTALYWYRQSLGQGLEFLIYFQGNSAPDKSGLPSDRFSAERTGGSVSTLTIQRTQQEDSAVYLCASSLDGRGGNQPQHFGDGTRLSIL.

The chain uses TRBV7-9 and TRBJ2-3; D gene unclear. V was trimmed by 1 base and J by 1 base, leaving 3 bases between them. The CDR3 contains 13 residues. Germline V gene lookup returns CDR1 SEHNR and CDR2 FQNEAQ (reference sequence). The CDR3 DNA reads TGTGCCAGCAGCTTAGGAGGCACAGATACGCAGTATTTT. This sequence encodes CASSLGGTDTQYF.

The CDR3 coding sequence is TGTGCCAGCAGGGCGGGACAGAATCAGAATGAGCAGTTCTTC. It translates to CASRAGQNQNEQFF. The V gene is TRBV6-6, the J gene TRBJ2-1, with D possibly matching TRBD1 (7 bases). V lost 6 bases and J lost 7, with 16 bases in between. The CDR3 extends over 14 amino acids. Germline V CDR1 and CDR2: MNHNY, SVGAGI (reference sequence).

This clone was picked up a small number of times. The chain has TRBV6-5 and TRBJ1-1, with 7 positions matching TRBD1. Looked up from germline, CDR1 is MNHEY and CDR2 is SVGAGI. V was pared by 5 bases and J by 3 bases, with 3 bases of the junction left unmatched. The CDR3 contains 13 residues. The CDR3 sequence is CASSTGVYTEAFF. CDR3 DNA sequence: TGTGCCAGCAGTACAGGGGTCTACACTGAAGCTTTCTTT.